The 30 T cell receptor beta chains in this list originate from one sample, sequenced in a study of CD8 T cells in Susac syndrome. Roughly 0.45 to 1 ug RNA was reverse transcribed with random hexamers. TCRdb passed the immunoSEQ multiplex PCR reads through MiXCR, listing each CDR3 protein once. The table includes about 400,000 distinct CDR3 sequences, 85% detected once. Sequences were obtained from CD8+ T cells from PBMCs. The source is a human donor with multiple sclerosis.

This chain uses TRBV30 with TRBJ2-3, with 8 bases identical to TRBD2. The ends lost 0 bases at V and 5 bases at J; junction bases unmatched: 7. The CDR3 is 15 amino acids. CDR1 and CDR2 from the germline V gene are GTSNPN and SVGIG (reference sequence). CDR3 DNA sequence: TGTGCCTGGAGTGTCACGGGGGGGCAGGGAGATACGCAGTATTTT. Translated, it gives CAWSVTGGQGDTQYF. The full variable domain, its missing parts supplied by reference TRBV30 and TRBJ2-3, is SQTIHQWPATLVQPVGSPLSLECTVEGTSNPNLYWYRQAAGRGLQLLFYSVGIGQISSEVPQNLSASRPQDRQFILSSKKLLLSDSGFYLCAWSVTGGQGDTQYFGPGTRLTVL.

This clonotype was observed a few times. This chain connects TRBV5-4 to TRBJ2-5, with D possibly matching TRBD1 (5 bases). V gave up 6 bases and J gave up 1 base, with 10 bases separating them. CDR3 length: 13 amino acids. The germline gives CDR1 SGHNT, CDR2 YYREEE (reference sequence). CDR3 DNA sequence: TGTGCCAGCAAGGACACCCTCCAAGAGACCCAGTACTTC. Its protein product is CASKDTLQETQYF.

The J gene is TRBJ2-1, the V gene TRBV20-1; D is possibly TRBD2 (5 bases). V was pared by 5 bases and J by 9 bases, with 23 bases between. The CDR3 loop spans 15 amino acids. Per germline, CDR1 DFQATT and CDR2 SNEGSKA (reference sequence). The CDR3 region is CSAAPGRTDDGEQFF. DNA for the CDR3: TGCAGTGCTGCCCCCGGTAGGACTGACGACGGTGAGCAGTTCTTC.

The chain links TRBV28 to TRBJ2-3, with TRBD2 identical over 10 bases. This CDR3 is 15 amino acids long. Trimming at V came to 8 bases and at J to 8 bases, leaving 13 bases not matched to a gene. Germline CDR1 reads MDHEN; CDR2 reads SYDVKM. CDR3 protein: CASQSGGAVEGTQYF. CDR3 coding DNA: TGTGCCAGCCAAAGCGGGGGGGCCGTCGAGGGTACGCAGTATTTT.

The rearrangement uses TRBV5-4 and TRBJ1-1, with 9 bases aligning to TRBD1. V dropped 1 base and J dropped 3; count of bases not matched to a gene: 4. This CDR3 has 15 residues. CDR1 and CDR2 (germline): SGHNT, YYREEE (reference sequence). The CDR3 region has the DNA TGTGCCAGCAGCTTGACAGGGGGCCCGGACACTGAAGCTTTCTTT. This sequence encodes CASSLTGGPDTEAFF.

The chain joins TRBV27 to TRBJ2-7; D gene unclear. Trimming took off 9 bases at V and 4 bases at J, with 19 bases between the two ends. Per germline, CDR1 MNHEY and CDR2 SMNVEV (reference sequence). This CDR3 region has 14 residues. For the CDR3, the DNA is TGTGCCAGTAGCCTCGCACAGAGATCTTACGAGCAGTACTTC. Protein: CASSLAQRSYEQYF.

This clonotype was detected only once. The gene calls are TRBV5-4 and TRBJ2-3; the match to TRBD2 covers 7 bases. Germline loops: CDR1 SGHNT, CDR2 YYREEE (reference sequence). There are 14 residues in the CDR3. V shed 0 bases and J 4 bases; nucleotides not matched to a gene: 2. CDR3 sequence (DNA): TGTGCCAGCAGCTTGGGACTAGCCCCAGATACGCAGTATTTT. The encoded protein is CASSLGLAPDTQYF.

The CDR3 DNA is TGTGCCTGCGACCCGACGGGGATTGAAGCTTTCTTT. Translation: CACDPTGIEAFF. The chain couples TRBV30 to TRBJ1-1, with no clear D. Germline assignment: CDR1 GTSNPN and CDR2 SVGIG (reference sequence). The germline V and J ends were trimmed by 6 bases and 7 bases, with 15 bases remaining between them. This CDR3 region has 12 residues.

This sequence joins TRBV20-1 and TRBJ1-1; 7 bases are a match to TRBD1. The V segment lost 2 bases and the J segment 1 base; nucleotides outside the gene matches: 4. The CDR3 runs 14 residues. Germline V lookup: CDR1 DFQATT, CDR2 SNEGSKA (reference sequence). The DNA of the CDR3 is TGCAGTGCTAGACCCAGGGGGGAGAACACTGAAGCTTTCTTT. It is translated as CSARPRGENTEAFF.

The V gene is TRBV13, the J gene TRBJ2-7; 9 bases agree with TRBD2. Germline CDR1 reads PRHDT; CDR2 reads FYEKMQ (reference sequence). The CDR3 sequence is 16 residues long. Losses at the gene ends were 0 bases for V and 0 bases for J; bases not matched to a gene: 3. CDR3: CASSLGLAGTSYEQYF. The CDR3 DNA is TGTGCCAGCAGCTTAGGGCTAGCGGGGACCTCCTACGAGCAGTACTTC.

DNA of the CDR3: TGTGCCAGCAGTCCCCTATTTAGCGGGGAACAAGAGACCCAGTACTTC. As protein: CASSPLFSGEQETQYF. The chain employs TRBV27 and TRBJ2-5, with 8 bases aligning to TRBD2. There are 16 residues in the CDR3. V lost 5 bases and J lost 2; bases outside the gene matches: 10. CDR1 MNHEY and CDR2 SMNVEV come from the germline V gene (reference sequence).

The CDR3: CASSIVGGPYNEQFF. CDR3 nucleotide sequence: TGTGCCAGTAGTATAGTGGGAGGCCCCTACAATGAGCAGTTCTTC. J is TRBJ2-1 and V is TRBV19, with D possibly being TRBD2 (6 bases). CDR1 is LNHDA and CDR2 is SQIVND in the germline V gene (reference sequence). The germline V and J ends were trimmed by 1 base and 2 bases, with 9 bases remaining between them. This CDR3 is 15 amino acids long.

The gene calls are TRBV12-3 or TRBV12-4 and TRBJ1-1; possible D gene TRBD1, 6 bases. Trimming shortened V by 8 bases and J by 8 bases, and 15 bases separated the two germline ends. The CDR3 has 12 amino acids. The CDR3: CASSGALPEAFF. CDR3 nucleotides: TGTGCCAGCTCGGGGGCCTTACCCGAAGCTTTCTTT.

V is TRBV4-1 and J is TRBJ2-7, with TRBD2 matching 8 bases. Germline loops: CDR1 MGHRA, CDR2 YSYEKL. The CDR3 totals 16 residues. V dropped 5 bases and J dropped 5; count of bases not matched to a gene: 14. The CDR3 DNA reads TGCGCCAGCAGCTACCCGGCGGCGGGAGGTGACCACGAGCAGTACTTC. Translated: CASSYPAAGGDHEQYF.

The chain is built from TRBV4-1 and TRBJ1-1, with D maybe TRBD1 (5 bases). CDR1 is MGHRA and CDR2 is YSYEKL in the germline V gene. V shed 4 bases and J shed 3 bases, with 15 bases lying between them. The CDR3 extends over 15 amino acids. CDR3 residues: CASSLTSTGDTEAFF. The DNA of the CDR3 is TGCGCCAGCAGCCTCACTTCAACGGGGGACACTGAAGCTTTCTTT.

V and J are TRBV5-6 and TRBJ2-5; D is unresolved. The germline V and J ends were trimmed by 4 bases and 4 bases, with 8 bases remaining between them. CDR3 size: 12 residues. CDR1 and CDR2 from the germline V gene are SGHDT and YYEEEE. For the CDR3, the DNA is TGTGCCAGCAGCGCAGTCGCAGAGACCCAGTACTTC. Protein product: CASSAVAETQYF.

The gene calls are TRBV3-1 and TRBJ2-7; the D gene is possibly TRBD1 (6 bases). Germline V gives CDR1 LGHDT, CDR2 YNNKEL (reference sequence). This CDR3 is 14 amino acids long. V lost 4 bases and J 5 bases, leaving 15 bases between the germline ends. The CDR3 region has the DNA TGTGCCAGCAGCCCACAGGGTTTAGCCCACGAGCAGTACTTC. This encodes CASSPQGLAHEQYF.

The gene calls are TRBV20-1 and TRBJ1-2; the match to TRBD1 covers 7 bases. Germline V gene data show CDR1 as DFQATT and CDR2 as SNEGSKA (reference sequence). The CDR3 is 13 amino acids. Trimming at V came to 5 bases and at J to 4 bases, leaving 7 bases not matched to a gene. CDR3: CSAATGTVYGYTF. The CDR3 DNA reads TGCAGTGCTGCGACAGGGACCGTCTATGGCTACACCTTC.

In DNA form, the CDR3 reads TGCAGCGTTGAGCGAACTAGCGAGGAGAAAGAGACCCAGTACTTC. Its translation: CSVERTSEEKETQYF. The chain links TRBV29-1 to TRBJ2-5; 7 bases agree with TRBD2. The CDR3 runs to 15 residues. Trimming removed 3 bases from V and 3 bases from J; junction bases left unmatched: 10. Germline-derived CDR1 and CDR2 are SQVTM and ANQGSEA.

This chain connects TRBV4-2 to TRBJ2-7, with TRBD2 matching 13 bases. This CDR3 is 17 amino acids long. Germline CDR1 LGHNA, CDR2 YNFKEQ. The trim removed 1 base at V and 4 bases at J, leaving 7 bases unmatched. The CDR3 is CASSQVGLAGNLYEQYF. CDR3 nucleotides: TGTGCCAGCAGCCAAGTGGGACTAGCGGGAAACCTTTACGAGCAGTACTTC.

This chain uses TRBV27 with TRBJ2-5; D unresolved. Germline lookup yields CDR1 MNHEY and CDR2 SMNVEV (reference sequence). Between the trimmed V and J ends, which lost 3 bases and 4 bases, there was a span of 12 bases. The CDR3 runs 14 residues. CDR3 sequence: CASSLSEAAETQYF. CDR3 nucleotide sequence: TGTGCCAGCAGTTTGAGTGAGGCCGCAGAGACCCAGTACTTC.

This clonotype was detected only once. This chain connects TRBV15 to TRBJ2-7; 14 bases line up with TRBD2. CDR1 and CDR2 from the germline V gene are LNHNV and YYDKDF (reference sequence). The CDR3 totals 22 residues. The V gene end was trimmed by 0 bases and the J gene end by 0 bases; junction bases not matched to a gene: 16. DNA of the CDR3: TGTGCCACCAGCAGAGACATACAGGACTGGACTAGCGGGAGGCTTAGCTCCTACGAGCAGTACTTC. Amino acids: CATSRDIQDWTSGRLSSYEQYF.

The CDR3 DNA reads TGTGCCAGCAGCTTGACAGGGGGCGCACACAATGAGCAGTTCTTC. Translating it yields CASSLTGGAHNEQFF. The chain employs TRBV5-4 and TRBJ2-1; TRBD1 agrees at 9 bases. Per germline, CDR1 SGHNT and CDR2 YYREEE (reference sequence). The CDR3 length is 15 residues. The J segment lost 5 bases and the V segment lost 1 base, leaving 4 bases of the junction unmatched.

The V and J genes are TRBV6-5 and TRBJ1-5; no clear D. V lost 0 bases and J 0 bases, leaving 6 bases between the germline ends. CDR3 length: 15 amino acids. The germline CDR1 and CDR2 sequences are MNHEY and SVGAGI. CDR3 residues: CASSYSFGSNQPQHF. DNA for the CDR3: TGTGCCAGCAGTTACTCGTTTGGTAGCAATCAGCCCCAGCATTTT.

The table lists this clonotype with a count of one. The rearrangement links TRBV12-3 or TRBV12-4 to TRBJ1-4, with 7 bases aligning to TRBD1. The CDR3 totals 18 residues. The V and J ends lost 7 bases and 8 bases, in that order; junction bases with no gene match: 22. The CDR3 region has the DNA TGTGCCAGCAACCCTTCCGGGACAGAGGCCCTTGGGAACGAAAAACTGTTTTTT. It encodes CASNPSGTEALGNEKLFF.

A single count supports this clonotype. The rearrangement uses TRBV4-1 and TRBJ1-5; D possibly corresponds to TRBD1 (5 bases). Germline V gene sequence: CDR1 MGHRA, CDR2 YSYEKL. Trimming took 4 bases from V and 10 from J, leaving 20 bases between them. CDR3 length equals 15 residues. The CDR3 spells CASSPTPGGEFPQHF. The DNA of the CDR3 is TGCGCCAGCAGCCCTACTCCGGGGGGGGAATTCCCCCAGCATTTT.

This sequence joins TRBV9 and TRBJ2-1, with D uncertain. Looked up from germline, CDR1 is SGDLS and CDR2 is YYNGEE. This CDR3 comprises 14 residues. V dropped 0 bases and J dropped 6 bases, with 10 bases sitting between them. CDR3 loop: CASSVEGLGNEQFF. The CDR3 region has the DNA TGTGCCAGCAGCGTAGAAGGGCTCGGCAATGAGCAGTTCTTC.

The chain links TRBV30 to TRBJ1-1, with D perhaps TRBD1 (5 bases). The CDR3 contains 15 residues. The V end was cut by 8 bases, the J end by 2 bases, with 21 bases between. Per germline, CDR1 GTSNPN and CDR2 SVGIG (reference sequence). Here the CDR3 DNA reads TGTGCCATCCTTCGGGTTCCGGGACCCAACACTGAAGCTTTCTTT. It encodes CAILRVPGPNTEAFF.

This clonotype was detected once. J is TRBJ2-3 and V is TRBV3-1; 7 bases line up with TRBD2. Trimming took 0 bases from V and 2 from J; bases not matched to a gene: 5. The V gene's germline CDR1 is LGHDT and CDR2 YNNKEL (reference sequence). This CDR3 has 16 amino acids. CDR3 loop: CASSQEVGGYTDTQYF. The CDR3 bases are TGTGCCAGCAGCCAAGAGGTGGGGGGGTACACAGATACGCAGTATTTT.

J is TRBJ2-5 and V is TRBV3-1; D gene unclear. The germline V gene encodes CDR1 LGHDT and CDR2 YNNKEL (reference sequence). Trimming removed 0 bases from V and 2 bases from J, with 19 bases in between. The CDR3 runs 18 residues. For the CDR3, the DNA is TGTGCCAGCAGCCAAGATCAACAGTCCCCAACAGTACAAGAGACCCAGTACTTC. It specifies CASSQDQQSPTVQETQYF.